These T cell receptor beta chains were read from a single sample in a study of CD8+ T cells in alopecia areata. Only in-frame clones appear in the TCRdb table, and some are missing; sequencing was by immunoSEQ multiplex PCR. Here the sample spans roughly 150,000 clones, 40% to 60% being singletons. Sequences were derived from CD8+ T cells sorted from blood, sampled at week 0. These receptors all stem from a human donor with alopecia areata. Both conserved end residues are part of each CDR3. D genes are given only for firm matches. Not all rows give a size; the values are once, few, many and, for expanded clones, a class.

>TRBV6-5|.|TRBJ2-2|.
CASSPQLGGELFF
TGTGCCAGCAGTCCCCAGCTGGGGGGGGAGCTGTTTTTT
>TRBV4-3|few|TRBJ2-5|.
CASSQDRGATQYF
TGCGCCAGCAGCCAAGACAGGGGTGCGACCCAGTACTTC
>TRBV18|.|TRBJ2-7|.
CASSPRDSYEQYF
TGTGCCAGCTCACCGCGGGACAGCTACGAGCAGTACTTC
>TRBV30|.|TRBJ1-1|.
CAWSRRYTEAFF
TGTGCCTGGTCTAGGAGATACACTGAAGCTTTCTTT
>TRBV4-3|.|TRBJ2-2|.
CASSQDRAGGNTGELFF
TGCGCCAGCAGCCAAGATAGGGCTGGGGGAAACACCGGGGAGCTGTTTTTT
>TRBV19|.|TRBJ2-3|TRBD1
CASSNRDSADTQYF
TGTGCCAGTAGTAACCGGGACAGCGCAGATACGCAGTATTTT
>TRBV13|.|TRBJ1-5|.
CASRRGRDNQPQHF
TGTGCCTCTCGGCGGGGGCGCGACAATCAGCCCCAGCATTTT
>TRBV4-1|few|TRBJ1-1|.
CASSQDPGDTEAFF
TGCGCCAGCAGCCAAGATCCTGGGGACACTGAAGCTTTCTTT
>TRBV29-1|once|TRBJ2-7|.
CSVVGVAEGSYEQYF
TGCAGCGTTGTAGGTGTGGCAGAGGGATCCTACGAGCAGTACTTC
>TRBV5-4|.|TRBJ2-3|TRBD2
CASSPSSGGRPDTQYF
TGTGCCAGCAGCCCTTCAAGCGGGGGGCGCCCGGATACGCAGTATTTT
>TRBV7-8|.|TRBJ1-1|.
CASSPGPSNTEAFF
TGTGCCAGCAGCCCCGGACCCTCGAACACTGAAGCTTTCTTT
>TRBV11-2|.|TRBJ2-1|.
CASSLRGDSYNEQFF
TGTGCCAGCAGCTTAAGGGGCGACTCCTACAATGAGCAGTTCTTC
>TRBV15|few|TRBJ2-5|.
CATSGLGEAVEETQYF
TGTGCCACCAGCGGGCTGGGGGAGGCGGTAGAAGAGACCCAGTACTTC
>TRBV7-2|.|TRBJ1-1|.
CASSLAGTNTEAFF
TGTGCCAGCAGCTTGGCCGGCACGAACACTGAAGCTTTCTTT
>TRBV30|.|TRBJ2-3|.
CAWSISQGDTQYF
TGTGCCTGGAGTATTAGCCAAGGAGATACGCAGTATTTT
>TRBV29-1|once|TRBJ2-7|.
CSVEDSYEQYF
TGCAGCGTTGAAGATTCCTACGAGCAGTACTTC
>TRBV4-3|.|TRBJ1-1|TRBD1
CASSQDRTGQGAFF
TGCGCCAGCAGCCAAGATAGAACGGGACAGGGGGCTTTCTTT
>TRBV19|.|TRBJ1-1|TRBD1
CASRTGMNTEAFF
TGTGCCAGCAGGACAGGAATGAACACTGAAGCTTTCTTT
>TRBV12-5|.|TRBJ2-1|.
CASGHRDGPNEQFF
TGTGCTAGTGGTCACCGGGACGGCCCCAATGAGCAGTTCTTC
>TRBV25-1|.|TRBJ2-3|.
CASSEILDTQYF
TGTGCCAGCAGTGAAATACTAGATACGCAGTATTTT
>TRBV29-1|few|TRBJ1-5|.
CSVGGSSNQPQHF
TGCAGCGTTGGAGGTAGTAGCAATCAGCCCCAGCATTTT
>TRBV13|.|TRBJ2-1|.
CASSLRGAYNEQFF
TGTGCCAGCAGCTTGCGGGGAGCCTACAATGAGCAGTTCTTC
>TRBV12-5|few|TRBJ1-1|.
CASGQGLNTEAFF
TGTGCTAGTGGACAGGGTTTGAACACTGAAGCTTTCTTT
>TRBV30|.|TRBJ1-1|.
CAWAEANTEAFF
TGTGCCTGGGCAGAGGCCAACACTGAAGCTTTCTTT
>TRBV11-2|.|TRBJ2-7|TRBD1
CASSLGTGVYEQYF
TGTGCCAGCAGCTTAGGCACAGGGGTCTACGAGCAGTACTTC
>TRBV5-1|.|TRBJ2-3|TRBD1
CASSSGQGADTQYF
TGCGCCAGCAGCTCCGGACAGGGAGCAGATACGCAGTATTTT
>TRBV4-3|.|TRBJ1-2|.
CASSQFQTGPYGYTF
TGCGCCAGCAGCCAATTCCAGACAGGCCCCTATGGCTACACCTTC
>TRBV7-9|few|TRBJ2-1|.
CASSSYGDEQFF
TGTGCCAGCAGCTCCTATGGGGATGAGCAGTTCTTC
>TRBV19|.|TRBJ1-5|.
CASSIGEYSNQPQHF
TGTGCCAGTAGTATAGGGGAATATAGCAATCAGCCCCAGCATTTT